This T cell receptor (beta chain) originates from a study of blood T cells in healthy people across ages. Extraction yielded at least 5 micrograms of total RNA per sample. Then a second PCR, running roughly 7 to 11 cycles, was carried out with a sample-barcoded 5' primer and a J-beta primer mix. TCRdb re-called the 5' RACE reads with MiXCR, one entry per CDR3 protein. The table has about 810,000 distinct CDR3 sequences, 36% seen once. The receptor's source is a man aged 18 to 29 in good health. Sequencing was done on a sample of blood.

CDR3 residues: CASSLGGQISGNTIYF. The CDR3 nucleotides read TGTGCCAGCAGTTTAGGGGGACAGATCTCTGGAAACACCATATATTTT. The V gene is TRBV12-3 or TRBV12-4, the J gene TRBJ1-3; 7 nucleotides match TRBD1. The J segment lost 0 bases and the V segment lost 1 base, leaving 3 bases of the junction unmatched. The CDR3 consists of 16 residues.